This TCR beta chain emerged from a study of Graves' ophthalmopathy and Graves' hyperthyroidism. The study enrolled ophthalmopathy donors with moderate-to-severe activity, CAS ≥3, NOSPECS ≥4 and duration under 3 months. Orbital computed tomography and thyroid ultrasound, along with TRAb, serum thyroxine and clinical symptoms, underpinned diagnosis. This clonotype was seen ten or more times. The germline gives CDR1 SGDLS, CDR2 YYNGEE. The CDR3 is 14 amino acids. V lost 4 bases to trimming and J lost 7 bases; unmatched junction nucleotides: 7. Scientists amplified the TCR beta CDR3 regions from RNA transcripts. Following a first-round RT-PCR that used HTBI primers, a second-round multiplex PCR was carried out. TCRdb used MiXCR to reprocess the multiplex PCR reads, holding one entry per CDR3 protein. The data show about 640,000 distinct CDR3 sequences, about two fifths seen once.

The chain carries TRBV9 and TRBJ2-2; 7 bases are a match to TRBD1. This clonotype originated in an adult man with Graves' ophthalmopathy. Source material: peripheral blood. The CDR3 bases are TGTGCCAGCAGCTCACGACAGGGCAGCGGGGAGCTGTTTTTT. Protein: CASSSRQGSGELFF. The full variable domain, in which reference TRBV9 and TRBJ2-2 provide the parts outside the CDR3, is DSGVTQTPKHLITATGQRVTLRCSPRSGDLSVYWYQQSLDQGLQFLIQYYNGEERAKGNILERFSAQQFPDLHSELNLSSLELGDSALYFCASSSRQGSGELFFGEGSRLTVL.